This T cell receptor (beta chain) stems from a study of T-cell memory formation after mild COVID-19. Study results and caveats: Pre-infection memory contained some responding clones, which suggested that cross-reactive memory had joined. Largely, contracting CD4+ clones fell within CM and EM, and contracting CD8+ clones within EMRA.

This clonotype was found a few times. What it binds is unknown. This CDR3 comprises 13 residues. The germline V gene has CDR1 SGHNT and CDR2 YYREEE (reference sequence). V lost 4 bases and J lost 4, with 11 bases in between. TCRdb independently ran MiXCR on the 5' RACE reads; one entry per CDR3 protein. The repertoire includes about 360,000 distinct CDR3 sequences, roughly an eighth of them detected once, and about 20% sits in the top ten. The gene calls are TRBV5-4 and TRBJ1-2; D not resolved. Sequenced: PBMCs or a T cell subset sorted from them (not recorded which). The clonotype comes from a man younger than 30 who had mild COVID-19 (a few samples of this study predate the infection). Cell type and time point are not known. The CDR3 spells CASSLRESYGYTF. CDR3 bases: TGTGCCAGCAGCCTCCGGGAGTCCTATGGCTACACCTTC.